The rows below give T cell receptor beta chains drawn from one sample of a study of blood T cell repertoires in COVID-19. Here immunoSEQ multiplex PCR was the method, and the copy in TCRdb shows in-frame clones only, minus some. The sample contains approximately 260,000 clones, 87% of which appear only once. The sequenced sample consisted of PBMCs or T cells enriched from blood (not recorded which). The receptor source for this set is a woman aged 30 to 39 with acute COVID-19. The CDR3 runs from the conserved cysteine through the conserved F or W. Each record gives: clone size, J gene, D gene, V gene, CDR3 protein, CDR3 DNA. D genes are given only for firm matches. The listing skips clone size in some rows; elsewhere it reads once, few, many or a size class.

clone_size: .
j_call: TRBJ2-6
d_call: TRBD1
v_call: TRBV19
cdr3_aa: CASSMIGGIVSGANVLTF
cdr3_nt: TGTGCCAGTAGTATGATAGGGGGCATTGTCTCTGGGGCCAACGTCCTGACTTTC

clone_size: .
j_call: TRBJ1-2
d_call: .
v_call: TRBV5-1
cdr3_aa: CASSFDKRNGYTF
cdr3_nt: TGCGCCAGCAGCTTTGACAAGCGGAATGGCTACACCTTC

clone_size: .
j_call: TRBJ2-1
d_call: TRBD2
v_call: TRBV12-5
cdr3_aa: CASGLDGLAGGEQFF
cdr3_nt: TGTGCTAGTGGTTTGGACGGACTAGCGGGAGGCGAGCAGTTCTTC

clone_size: .
j_call: TRBJ2-4
d_call: TRBD1
v_call: TRBV19
cdr3_aa: CASSIEEGGEDIQYF
cdr3_nt: TGTGCCAGTAGTATAGAGGAAGGGGGCGAGGACATTCAGTACTTC

clone_size: .
j_call: TRBJ1-2
d_call: TRBD1
v_call: TRBV6-5
cdr3_aa: CASSFLTGGNYGYTF
cdr3_nt: TGTGCCAGCAGTTTTTTGACAGGGGGGAACTATGGCTACACCTTC

clone_size: few
j_call: TRBJ1-2
d_call: TRBD1
v_call: TRBV29-1
cdr3_aa: CSVEDRTGGYYGYTF
cdr3_nt: TGCAGCGTTGAAGATAGGACAGGGGGCTACTATGGCTACACCTTC

clone_size: .
j_call: TRBJ2-7
d_call: TRBD1
v_call: TRBV6-5
cdr3_aa: CASRRDRPQDYEQYF
cdr3_nt: TGTGCCAGCAGAAGGGACAGGCCCCAGGACTACGAGCAGTACTTC

clone_size: once
j_call: TRBJ2-1
d_call: TRBD1
v_call: TRBV18
cdr3_aa: CASSQTAGGAASYNEQFF
cdr3_nt: TGTGCCAGCTCACAAACCGCAGGGGGCGCAGCGTCCTACAATGAGCAGTTCTTC

clone_size: .
j_call: TRBJ2-2
d_call: .
v_call: TRBV19
cdr3_aa: CASSSSGRNTGELFF
cdr3_nt: TGTGCCAGTAGTTCCTCAGGGCGGAACACCGGGGAGCTGTTTTTT

clone_size: once
j_call: TRBJ2-7
d_call: .
v_call: TRBV24-1
cdr3_aa: CATSDLDRPVYEQYF
cdr3_nt: TGTGCCACCAGTGATTTGGACAGGCCGGTATACGAGCAGTACTTC

clone_size: .
j_call: TRBJ1-2
d_call: .
v_call: TRBV5-6
cdr3_aa: CASSLAALSANGYTF
cdr3_nt: TGTGCCAGCAGCTTGGCAGCGCTATCTGCTAATGGCTACACCTTC

clone_size: .
j_call: TRBJ2-1
d_call: TRBD2
v_call: TRBV3-1/TRBV3-2
cdr3_aa: CASSPIRGGSNEQFF
cdr3_nt: TGTGCCAGCAGCCCCATCCGGGGGGGGAGCAATGAGCAGTTCTTC

clone_size: .
j_call: TRBJ1-5
d_call: .
v_call: TRBV25-1
cdr3_aa: CASSDGEGLNQPQHF
cdr3_nt: TGTGCCAGCAGTGATGGAGAGGGTCTGAATCAGCCCCAGCATTTT

clone_size: few
j_call: TRBJ2-7
d_call: TRBD1
v_call: TRBV18
cdr3_aa: CASSQQGATNYEQYF
cdr3_nt: TGTGCCAGCTCACAACAGGGGGCGACTAACTACGAGCAGTACTTC

clone_size: .
j_call: TRBJ1-2
d_call: .
v_call: TRBV24-1
cdr3_aa: CATENRSGDGYTF
cdr3_nt: TGTGCCACCGAGAATAGATCGGGGGATGGCTACACCTTC

clone_size: .
j_call: TRBJ2-3
d_call: TRBD2
v_call: TRBV2
cdr3_aa: CASSVTSGGNPSTDTQYF
cdr3_nt: TGTGCCAGCAGCGTAACTAGCGGGGGGAATCCTAGCACAGATACGCAGTATTTT

clone_size: .
j_call: TRBJ1-4
d_call: TRBD1
v_call: TRBV7-9
cdr3_aa: CASSLWTGDREKLFF
cdr3_nt: TGTGCCAGCAGCTTATGGACAGGGGATCGGGAAAAACTGTTTTTT

clone_size: .
j_call: TRBJ1-6
d_call: .
v_call: TRBV15
cdr3_aa: CATSRDRGSYNSPLHF
cdr3_nt: TGTGCCACCAGCAGAGATAGGGGGTCTTATAATTCACCCCTCCACTTT

clone_size: .
j_call: TRBJ2-1
d_call: TRBD2
v_call: TRBV27
cdr3_aa: CASSIGGGGRVRNIDEQFF
cdr3_nt: TGTGCCAGCAGTATTGGGGGTGGCGGGAGGGTGAGAAACATCGATGAGCAGTTCTTC

clone_size: .
j_call: TRBJ1-4
d_call: .
v_call: TRBV19
cdr3_aa: CASRNTRRGSNEKLFF
cdr3_nt: TGTGCCAGTAGAAATACGAGGAGGGGTTCTAATGAAAAACTGTTTTTT

clone_size: .
j_call: TRBJ2-2
d_call: .
v_call: TRBV28
cdr3_aa: CASGGSTGELFF
cdr3_nt: TGTGCGAGCGGCGGTTCCACCGGGGAGCTGTTTTTT

clone_size: once
j_call: TRBJ1-2
d_call: TRBD1
v_call: TRBV5-1
cdr3_aa: CASSSSAGQGSIYTF
cdr3_nt: TGCGCCAGCAGCTCGAGCGCTGGACAGGGTTCTATCTACACCTTC

clone_size: .
j_call: TRBJ2-1
d_call: .
v_call: TRBV5-4
cdr3_aa: CASSLDRNEYNEQFF
cdr3_nt: TGTGCCAGCAGCTTGGATAGAAACGAGTACAATGAGCAGTTCTTC

clone_size: .
j_call: TRBJ1-4
d_call: TRBD1
v_call: TRBV23-1
cdr3_aa: CASRLDRGRLCNEKLFF
cdr3_nt: TGCGCCAGCAGACTTGACAGGGGGCGTTTATGTAATGAAAAACTGTTTTTT

clone_size: .
j_call: TRBJ1-1
d_call: TRBD1
v_call: TRBV28
cdr3_aa: CASRDTTGTNTEAFF
cdr3_nt: TGTGCCAGCAGGGACACGACAGGGACGAACACTGAAGCTTTCTTT

clone_size: .
j_call: TRBJ1-4
d_call: TRBD1
v_call: TRBV28
cdr3_aa: CASSFSGQGSEKLFF
cdr3_nt: TGTGCCAGCAGTTTCTCCGGACAGGGTTCAGAAAAACTGTTTTTT

clone_size: .
j_call: TRBJ1-1
d_call: .
v_call: TRBV9
cdr3_aa: CASSVGAGAGEAFF
cdr3_nt: TGTGCCAGCAGCGTAGGAGCAGGGGCCGGTGAAGCTTTCTTT

clone_size: .
j_call: TRBJ1-2
d_call: .
v_call: TRBV28
cdr3_aa: CASSLVTERYGYTF
cdr3_nt: TGTGCCAGCAGTTTAGTGACAGAGCGTTATGGCTACACCTTC

clone_size: .
j_call: TRBJ1-4
d_call: .
v_call: TRBV28
cdr3_aa: CASRATNEKLFF
cdr3_nt: TGTGCCAGCAGGGCTACTAATGAAAAACTGTTTTTT

clone_size: .
j_call: TRBJ2-7
d_call: .
v_call: TRBV5-1
cdr3_aa: CASSLNPGRDEQYF
cdr3_nt: TGCGCCAGCAGCTTGAACCCCGGGCGGGACGAGCAGTACTTC

clone_size: .
j_call: TRBJ1-1
d_call: .
v_call: TRBV5-1
cdr3_aa: CASSFSLRAVMNTEAFF
cdr3_nt: TGCGCCAGCAGCTTCTCCCTGCGGGCCGTGATGAACACTGAAGCTTTCTTT

clone_size: .
j_call: TRBJ1-3
d_call: TRBD1
v_call: TRBV7-2
cdr3_aa: CASSLVPTGASGNTIYF
cdr3_nt: TGTGCCAGCAGCTTAGTCCCGACAGGGGCCTCTGGAAACACCATATATTTT

clone_size: few
j_call: TRBJ1-1
d_call: TRBD1
v_call: TRBV5-1
cdr3_aa: CASSPEGALKNTEAFF
cdr3_nt: TGCGCCAGCAGCCCCGAGGGGGCGTTAAAGAACACTGAAGCTTTCTTT

clone_size: .
j_call: TRBJ1-2
d_call: .
v_call: TRBV7-9
cdr3_aa: CASRRGTDRYGYTF
cdr3_nt: TGTGCCAGCAGAAGGGGAACGGACCGATATGGCTACACCTTC

clone_size: .
j_call: TRBJ2-7
d_call: .
v_call: TRBV21-1
cdr3_aa: CASSRQGAQSYEQYF
cdr3_nt: TGTGCCAGCAGTCGACAGGGGGCCCAATCCTACGAGCAGTACTTC

clone_size: .
j_call: TRBJ1-1
d_call: .
v_call: TRBV15
cdr3_aa: CATSRGGAEAFF
cdr3_nt: TGTGCCACCAGCAGGGGGGGGGCCGAAGCTTTCTTT

clone_size: .
j_call: TRBJ1-1
d_call: .
v_call: TRBV27
cdr3_aa: CASIMNTEAFF
cdr3_nt: TGTGCCAGCATCATGAACACTGAAGCTTTCTTT

clone_size: once
j_call: TRBJ1-5
d_call: TRBD1
v_call: TRBV4-2
cdr3_aa: CASSQVRSGQGLMGLHF
cdr3_nt: TGTGCCAGCAGCCAAGTGAGGTCGGGACAGGGTTTGATGGGGCTGCATTTT

clone_size: .
j_call: TRBJ2-5
d_call: TRBD1
v_call: TRBV5-5
cdr3_aa: CASSTRDRNWETQYF
cdr3_nt: TGTGCCAGCAGCACCCGGGACAGGAACTGGGAGACCCAGTACTTC

clone_size: .
j_call: TRBJ2-1
d_call: TRBD1
v_call: TRBV24-1
cdr3_aa: CATSDQGALRGDEQFF
cdr3_nt: TGTGCCACCAGTGACCAGGGGGCGCTGAGGGGGGATGAGCAGTTCTTC

clone_size: .
j_call: TRBJ2-2
d_call: .
v_call: TRBV24-1
cdr3_aa: CATSGVNTGELFF
cdr3_nt: TGTGCCACCAGTGGAGTGAACACCGGGGAGCTGTTTTTT

clone_size: .
j_call: TRBJ1-1
d_call: .
v_call: TRBV7-9
cdr3_aa: CASSLVPGKDTEAFF
cdr3_nt: TGTGCCAGCAGCTTAGTTCCCGGGAAGGACACTGAAGCTTTCTTT

clone_size: .
j_call: TRBJ1-5
d_call: .
v_call: TRBV30
cdr3_aa: CAWTSFTDQPQHF
cdr3_nt: TGTGCCTGGACCTCATTCACGGATCAGCCCCAGCATTTT

clone_size: once
j_call: TRBJ1-6
d_call: TRBD1
v_call: TRBV2
cdr3_aa: CASSRTGLNSPLHF
cdr3_nt: TGTGCCAGCAGTCGGACAGGACTTAATTCACCCCTCCACTTT

clone_size: .
j_call: TRBJ1-5
d_call: .
v_call: TRBV10-2
cdr3_aa: CASSESSGGNQPQHF
cdr3_nt: TGCGCCAGCAGTGAGTCATCGGGGGGCAATCAGCCCCAGCATTTT

clone_size: .
j_call: TRBJ1-3
d_call: .
v_call: TRBV6-6
cdr3_aa: CASSYSAGSGNTIYF
cdr3_nt: TGTGCCAGCAGTTACTCGGCGGGTAGTGGAAACACCATATATTTT

clone_size: .
j_call: TRBJ2-1
d_call: TRBD2
v_call: TRBV4-3
cdr3_aa: CASSQGTSGHNEQFF
cdr3_nt: TGCGCCAGCAGCCAAGGGACTAGCGGACACAATGAGCAGTTCTTC

clone_size: .
j_call: TRBJ2-5
d_call: TRBD1
v_call: TRBV7-8
cdr3_aa: CASSLARDRARGTQYF
cdr3_nt: TGTGCCAGCAGCTTAGCCCGGGACAGGGCCAGGGGGACCCAGTACTTC

clone_size: once
j_call: TRBJ2-5
d_call: .
v_call: TRBV7-2
cdr3_aa: CASSLTGTGVRETQYF
cdr3_nt: TGTGCCAGCAGCTTAACCGGCACGGGAGTACGAGAGACCCAGTACTTC

clone_size: .
j_call: TRBJ2-5
d_call: TRBD1
v_call: TRBV6-2/TRBV6-3
cdr3_aa: CASSYSPGQGRWETQYF
cdr3_nt: TGTGCCAGCAGTTACTCACCGGGACAGGGACGGTGGGAGACCCAGTACTTC

clone_size: .
j_call: TRBJ2-4
d_call: TRBD1
v_call: TRBV10-3
cdr3_aa: CAISDFNRDSKNIQYF
cdr3_nt: TGTGCCATCAGCGACTTCAACAGGGACAGCAAAAACATTCAGTACTTC

clone_size: few
j_call: TRBJ2-1
d_call: TRBD2
v_call: TRBV28
cdr3_aa: CASSSRGDYNYNEQFF
cdr3_nt: TGTGCCAGCAGTTCCCGGGGGGACTACAACTACAATGAGCAGTTCTTC

clone_size: .
j_call: TRBJ1-2
d_call: .
v_call: TRBV2
cdr3_aa: CASSSGIFDYGYTF
cdr3_nt: TGTGCCAGCAGTTCAGGAATTTTCGACTATGGCTACACCTTC